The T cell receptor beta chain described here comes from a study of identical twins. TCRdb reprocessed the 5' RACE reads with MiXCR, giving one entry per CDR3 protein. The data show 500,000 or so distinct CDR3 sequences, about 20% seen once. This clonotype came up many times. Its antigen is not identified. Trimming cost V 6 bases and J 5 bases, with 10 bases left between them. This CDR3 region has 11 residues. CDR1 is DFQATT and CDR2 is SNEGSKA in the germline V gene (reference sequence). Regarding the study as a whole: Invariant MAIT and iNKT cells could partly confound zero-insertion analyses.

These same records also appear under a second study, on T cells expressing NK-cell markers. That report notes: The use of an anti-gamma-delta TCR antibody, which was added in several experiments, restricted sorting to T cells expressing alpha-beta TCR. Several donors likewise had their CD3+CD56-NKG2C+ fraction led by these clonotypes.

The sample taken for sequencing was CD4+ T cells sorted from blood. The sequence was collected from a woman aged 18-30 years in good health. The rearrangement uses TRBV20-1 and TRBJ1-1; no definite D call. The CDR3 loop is CSARLRTEAFF. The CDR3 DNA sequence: TGCAGTGCCCGACTGAGAACTGAAGCTTTCTTT.